Detailed here is one T cell receptor beta chain. Its antigen remains unknown. TCRB transcripts that were expressed got sequenced, as all of the isolated RNA had been reverse transcribed. TCRdb's copy holds only in-frame clones and misses some; the assay was immunoSEQ multiplex PCR. The sample contains about 410,000 clones, over 11% of which appear only once. The sample is drawn from a study of beta chain features in type 1 diabetes. Study results and limitations: Moderately but significantly shorter TCRB CDR3s were found in Type 1 diabetes patients in all four CD4+ subsets. The question left open here concerned HLA type influencing TCRB rearrangement.

Sequenced: naive CD4+ T cells from blood. The sequence was collected from a man aged 25-45 years in good health.

The CDR3 here is CATSRDRATGVKEAKNIQYF. The DNA for the CDR3 is TGTGCCACCAGCAGAGATCGGGCCACAGGGGTGAAAGAAGCCAAAAACATTCAGTACTTC. The chain employs TRBV15 and TRBJ2-4; 7 nucleotides match TRBD1. Germline assignment: CDR1 LNHNV and CDR2 YYDKDF (reference sequence). The V segment lost 0 bases and the J segment 0 bases; nucleotides outside the gene matches: 14. The CDR3 length is 20 residues.